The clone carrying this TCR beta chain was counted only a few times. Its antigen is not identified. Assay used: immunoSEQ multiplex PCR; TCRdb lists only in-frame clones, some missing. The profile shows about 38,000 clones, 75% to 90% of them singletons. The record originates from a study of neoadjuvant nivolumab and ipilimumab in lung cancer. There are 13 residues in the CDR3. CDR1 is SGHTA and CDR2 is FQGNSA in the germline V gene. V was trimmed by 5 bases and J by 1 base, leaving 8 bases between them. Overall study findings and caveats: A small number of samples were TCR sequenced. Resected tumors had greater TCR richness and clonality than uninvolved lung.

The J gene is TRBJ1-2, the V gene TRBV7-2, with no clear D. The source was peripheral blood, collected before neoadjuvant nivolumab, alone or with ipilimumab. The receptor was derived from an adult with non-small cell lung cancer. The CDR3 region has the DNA TGTGCCAGCAGCCCGCTCGATAACTATGGCTACACCTTC. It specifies CASSPLDNYGYTF.